The 19 T cell receptor beta chains below come from one sample, sequenced in a study of OX40 agonist ivuxolimab in advanced cancers. Profiled with immunoSEQ multiplex PCR; TCRdb holds only in-frame clones, not every one. Here the sample spans about 54,000 clones, nearly 80% being singletons. The source was CD4+ or CD8+ T cells sorted from blood, collected in a trial of the OX40 agonist ivuxolimab. Source of these receptors: an adult with an advanced solid tumor such as melanoma, head and neck, liver or kidney cancer.

Worth noting for this clone: Other DNA sequences in this sample translate to the same CDR3. The V and J genes are TRBV2 and TRBJ2-7; D is unclear. The V end lost 2 bases, the J end lost 0 bases, and 11 bases lay between the germline ends. The CDR3 has 15 residues. The V gene's germline CDR1 is SNHLY and CDR2 FYNNEI. CDR3 region: CASSEYLMSSYEQYF. Here the CDR3 DNA reads TGTGCCAGCAGTGAATACCTAATGAGCTCCTACGAGCAGTACTTC.

This clone was observed a handful of times. The J gene is TRBJ1-5, the V gene TRBV19; maybe TRBD1 (5 bases). CDR3 size: 13 residues. V lost 1 base and J lost 7, with 8 bases in between. Looked up from germline, CDR1 is LNHDA and CDR2 is SQIVND (reference sequence). CDR3: CASSIGGRQPQHF. The CDR3 DNA sequence: TGTGCCAGTAGTATAGGGGGACGACAGCCCCAGCATTTT.

The chain employs TRBV9 and TRBJ2-7; D call uncertain. V lost 0 bases, J lost 8 bases, and 6 bases lay in between. CDR3 size: 11 residues. CDR1 and CDR2 from the germline V gene are SGDLS and YYNGEE. CDR3 protein: CASSVGPQQYF. In DNA, the CDR3 is TGTGCCAGCAGCGTAGGGCCACAGCAGTACTTC. The variable domain in full, with the rest retrieved from reference TRBV9 and TRBJ2-7, is DSGVTQTPKHLITATGQRVTLRCSPRSGDLSVYWYQQSLDQGLQFLIQYYNGEERAKGNILERFSAQQFPDLHSELNLSSLELGDSALYFCASSVGPQQYFGPGTRLTVT.

The chain joins TRBV5-6 to TRBJ2-5; possible D gene TRBD1, 6 bases. CDR1 is SGHDT, CDR2 YYEEEE, per germline. The CDR3 runs to 14 residues. V was cut by 4 bases and J by 5 bases, with 15 bases left in between. CDR3 sequence (DNA): TGTGCCAGCAGCCACCGGACAGTTCGGGAGACCCAGTACTTC. This encodes CASSHRTVRETQYF.

The CDR3 spells CASSFSTGGPLHF. CDR3 sequence (DNA): TGTGCCAGCAGTTTCTCAACGGGGGGGCCCCTCCACTTT. This chain uses TRBV27 with TRBJ1-6, with a possible D match to TRBD1 (5 bases). Germline V lookup: CDR1 MNHEY, CDR2 SMNVEV (reference sequence). The CDR3 sequence is 13 residues long. V lost 3 bases and J lost 13, with 13 bases in between.

V gene TRBV2 combines with J gene TRBJ2-1; 13 bases are a match to TRBD2. The CDR3 runs 15 residues. CDR1 is SNHLY, CDR2 FYNNEI, per germline. V gave up 4 bases and J gave up 6 bases; unmatched junction bases: 3. The DNA of the CDR3 is TGTGCCAGCAGTGGGACTAGCGGGAGCTTCAATGAGCAGTTCTTC. The encoded protein is CASSGTSGSFNEQFF. Variable domain in full (rest from reference TRBV2 and TRBJ2-1): EPEVTQTPSHQVTQMGQEVILRCVPISNHLYFYWYRQILGQKVEFLVSFYNNEISEKSEIFDDQFSVERPDGSNFTLKIRSTKLEDSAMYFCASSGTSGSFNEQFFGPGTRLTVL.

This clone was picked up a small number of times. The V call is TRBV27, the J call TRBJ1-2; 11 nucleotides match TRBD1. In germline, CDR1 is MNHEY, CDR2 SMNVEV (reference sequence). This CDR3 is 16 amino acids long. V shed 6 bases, J shed 4 bases, and the junction held 10 bases outside the gene matches. The CDR3 loop is CASRGAGQGAGYGYTF. The CDR3 nucleotides are TGTGCCAGCAGGGGGGCTGGACAGGGGGCGGGCTATGGCTACACCTTC.

This chain links TRBV19 with TRBJ1-1; the D gene is possibly TRBD1 (6 bases). V was cut by 5 bases and J by 6 bases, with 16 bases left in between. This CDR3 contains 14 residues. Germline CDR1 and CDR2: LNHDA and SQIVND (reference sequence). The CDR3 DNA is TGTGCCAGTAGTGCAACCGACAGGTATTCTGAAGCTTTCTTT. Residues: CASSATDRYSEAFF.

The chain recombines TRBV30 with TRBJ2-1; TRBD1 aligns across 8 bases. The CDR3 spans 15 residues. Germline V gene data show CDR1 as GTSNPN and CDR2 as SVGIG (reference sequence). The V segment lost 3 bases and the J segment 7 bases; nucleotides outside the gene matches: 11. CDR3 loop: CAWSRWAGGGNEQFF. CDR3 in DNA: TGTGCCTGGAGCCGATGGGCAGGGGGCGGGAATGAGCAGTTCTTC.

The J gene is TRBJ2-1, the V gene TRBV7-8; TRBD2 aligns across 8 bases. The CDR3 has 15 amino acids. Germline CDR1 and CDR2: SGHVS and FQNEAQ. Losses at the gene ends were 0 bases for V and 10 bases for J; bases not matched to a gene: 8. The CDR3 region has the DNA TGTGCCAGCAGCTTAGCGGTCCGGGGGGGCAGGGAGCAGTTCTTC. The encoded protein is CASSLAVRGGREQFF.

V is TRBV2 and J is TRBJ2-6, with D perhaps TRBD2 (5 bases). Germline V gene data show CDR1 as SNHLY and CDR2 as FYNNEI. V dropped 6 bases and J dropped 8 bases, with 8 bases sitting between them. The CDR3 extends over 12 amino acids. In DNA, the CDR3 is TGTGCCAGCAGGGGAGAAACCAACGTCCTGACTTTC. Residues: CASRGETNVLTF.

The chain links TRBV4-3 to TRBJ2-5; D may match TRBD1 or TRBD2 (5 bases each). Looked up from germline, CDR1 is LGHNA and CDR2 is YSLEER. V was shortened by 0 bases and J by 8 bases, with 7 bases between the two germline ends. CDR3 length equals 12 residues. The chain's CDR3 is CASSQDGGTQYF. CDR3 bases: TGCGCCAGCAGCCAAGATGGGGGTACCCAGTACTTC.

By share of the sample, this clone is medium-sized. The chain combines TRBV29-1 with TRBJ2-7; D remains ambiguous. Germline V CDR1 and CDR2: SQVTM, ANQGSEA. Trimming stripped 3 bases from V and 5 bases from J, with 11 bases between. The CDR3 consists of 12 residues. CDR3 sequence (DNA): TGCAGCGTTGAGGGGTATAGGGACGAGCAGTACTTC. Translated: CSVEGYRDEQYF.

The chain is built from TRBV5-1 and TRBJ1-6, with 7 bases that match TRBD1. J gave up 6 bases and V 2 bases, and 5 bases lay outside the gene matches. The CDR3 runs 15 residues. Germline V gene lookup returns CDR1 SGHRS and CDR2 YFSETQ. The CDR3 coding sequence is TGCGCCAGCAGCTTTGGAGGGGGCCTTAATTCACCCCTCCACTTT. As protein: CASSFGGGLNSPLHF.

The rearrangement joins TRBV7-9 to TRBJ2-3; TRBD1 is a possible D gene (6 bases). Per germline, CDR1 SEHNR and CDR2 FQNEAQ (reference sequence). V lost 4 bases, J lost 2 bases, and 16 bases lay in between. The length of the CDR3 is 16 residues. This CDR3 is CASSSKQGSPTDTQYF. The CDR3 nucleotides are TGTGCCAGCAGCTCAAAACAGGGTTCCCCCACAGATACGCAGTATTTT.

This clone has only one observation. This chain joins TRBV28 and TRBJ1-2; 9 bases align to TRBD1. This CDR3 has 14 amino acids. Germline V CDR1 and CDR2: MDHEN, SYDVKM. V lost 2 bases and J lost 2; bases outside the gene matches: 0. The chain's CDR3 is CASSLGQGNYGYTF. CDR3 DNA sequence: TGTGCCAGCAGTTTAGGACAGGGGAACTATGGCTACACCTTC.

This clone was observed a handful of times. The chain uses TRBV9 and TRBJ1-2; D is undetermined. CDR3 length: 13 residues. V lost 3 bases to trimming and J lost 7 bases, with 13 bases between them. Germline CDR1 SGDLS, CDR2 YYNGEE. CDR3 bases: TGTGCCAGCAGCGATCGGCGAGGGATTGGCTACACCTTC. Translated: CASSDRRGIGYTF. Full variable domain (missing parts from reference TRBV9 and TRBJ1-2): DSGVTQTPKHLITATGQRVTLRCSPRSGDLSVYWYQQSLDQGLQFLIQYYNGEERAKGNILERFSAQQFPDLHSELNLSSLELGDSALYFCASSDRRGIGYTFGSGTRLTVV.

This clone was seen a few times. This sequence joins TRBV18 and TRBJ1-3; D not certain. This CDR3 comprises 14 residues. V was pared by 3 bases and J by 0 bases, with 6 bases between. Germline V CDR1 and CDR2: KGHSH, LQKENI. CDR3 coding DNA: TGTGCCAGCTCACCGTATGACTCTGGAAACACCATATATTTT. It encodes CASSPYDSGNTIYF.

The chain is built from TRBV7-2 and TRBJ2-1; D tentatively reads TRBD1 or TRBD2 (6 bases each). Germline assignment: CDR1 SGHTA and CDR2 FQGNSA. The CDR3 sequence is 17 residues long. V gave up 0 bases and J gave up 0 bases, with 12 bases separating them. CDR3 sequence: CASSLARGLTSYNEQFF. As DNA, the CDR3 is TGTGCCAGCAGCTTAGCTCGGGGGCTGACCTCCTACAATGAGCAGTTCTTC. Filled out from reference TRBV7-2 and TRBJ2-1, the complete variable domain reads GAGVSQSPSNKVTEKGKDVELRCDPISGHTALYWYRQSLGQGLEFLIYFQGNSAPDKSGLPSDRFSAERTGGSVSTLTIQRTQQEDSAVYLCASSLARGLTSYNEQFFGPGTRLTVL.